This TCR beta chain was recovered during a study of blood T cell repertoires in COVID-19. J lost 6 bases, V lost 4 bases, and 5 bases had no gene match. CDR1 and CDR2 from the germline V gene are MNHEY and SVGAGI. The CDR3 is made up of 14 amino acids. TCRdb keeps only in-frame clones here, not all; method: immunoSEQ multiplex PCR. Here the sample spans roughly 410,000 clones, approximately 89% being singletons. The sequencing sample was made of peripheral blood. This clonotype originated in a woman aged 55-69 years with COVID-19, enrolled during active disease. The chain carries TRBV6-5 and TRBJ1-5; TRBD1 matches 8 bases. The CDR3 spells CASSSGQGGQPQHF. The DNA of the CDR3 is TGTGCCAGCAGTTCTGGACAGGGTGGTCAGCCCCAGCATTTT.